This T cell receptor beta chain comes out of a study of technical replicates of blood from several donors. Trimming pared 1 base from V and 2 bases from J, leaving 10 bases between. The CDR3 loop spans 15 amino acids. Germline V gene lookup returns CDR1 SGHTA and CDR2 FQGNSA. Produced via immunoSEQ multiplex PCR; TCRdb's table is partial and in-frame only. The table has approximately 79,000 clones, just under 95% seen once. V usage is TRBV7-2 and J usage is TRBJ2-3, with D possibly being TRBD2 (6 bases). The receptor was isolated from a human donor in good health. Sequenced: T cells isolated from PBMCs. Here the CDR3 DNA reads TGTGCCAGCAGCTTAGAGGGACTTATCACAGATACGCAGTATTTT. Residues: CASSLEGLITDTQYF.